This T cell receptor beta chain was identified during a study of graft-versus-host responses after intestinal transplantation. From germline, CDR1 is ENHRY and CDR2 SYGVKD. V lost 5 bases to trimming and J lost 5 bases, with 10 bases between them. The CDR3 is 13 residues long. Clones were sequenced by immunoSEQ multiplex PCR, and TCRdb holds only the in-frame ones, with some missing. The sample records tens of thousands of clones, under 95% being singletons. Of note for this clone: As yet, its antigen is unknown.

The genes are TRBV10-3 and TRBJ2-1; weak D call: TRBD2 (6 bases). The sequenced sample was unstimulated CD4+ T cells sorted from spleen or lymph node cells, obtained before transplant. The clonotype comes from a human donor who was the organ donor for an intestinal transplant. CDR3: CAISMGGNNEQFF. In DNA form, the CDR3 reads TGTGCCATCAGTATGGGGGGAAACAATGAGCAGTTCTTC.